The source of this T cell receptor (beta chain) is a study of T-cell memory formation after mild COVID-19 (dated by TCRdb to 2020 to 2023). About the investigation overall: TCR sequence clusters from the two donors were largely donor specific. In a couple of donors, T-cell clones that expanded and contracted after mild COVID-19 were tracked by sequencing TCRalpha and TCRbeta repertoires over time. Two young, previously healthy adult volunteers, one female and one male, were included in the cohort.

Ficoll-Paque density gradient centrifugation was the method used to isolate PBMCs. This clonotype was seen repeatedly, ten times or more. Its antigen target is currently unknown. Base qualities are not at hand, and no much larger clone is one base apart. The CDR3, from cysteine to phenylalanine, totals 15 residues. Only the CDR3 DNA stays, 45 bases, in frame from base 1. The V and J ends are trimmed by 7 bases and 2 bases, leaving 15 bases between them. The germline V gene specifies SNHLY as CDR1 and FYNNEI as CDR2. The sequencing machine was an Illumina NovaSeq 6000. Using 5'RACE with constant-segment primers, TCRalpha and TCRbeta cDNA libraries were constructed, with sample barcodes and unique molecular identifiers added in the process. RNA was extracted from every sample with Trizol reagent. The libraries were amplified in two PCR steps, and the second step added a second sample barcode and Illumina TruSeq adapters. Libraries were sequenced on an Illumina NovaSeq with 2 x 150 bp paired-end reads. Per the original workflow: Demultiplexing of reads and collapsing into UMI-guided consensus sequences were performed with migec v1.2.7. With mixcr v2.1.11, UMI consensuses were aligned to TRA and TRB V and J templates and assembled into clonotypes. Clonotypes were classified as expanded or contracted when called significant by both edgeR and NoisET, with noise models trained on biological replicates. For edgeR calls, the thresholds were a false discovery rate-adjusted p below 0.01 and a log2 fold-change of 1. As an exploratory analysis of dynamics, max-normalized trajectories of the 1000 most abundant clonotypes were examined with PCA combined with hierarchical clustering. Separately sequenced CD4+ and CD8+ repertoires were used to assign a CD4 or CD8 phenotype to each responding clone. Clones were called with MiXCR by TCRdb after fastp trimmed the public reads at Q25, and only in-frame beta chains were retained. Every distinct CDR3 protein forms one entry, paired with its most common genes and DNA. TCRdb, not the original authors, processed these V and J calls. Counted in this sample were approximately 570,000 distinct CDR3 sequences; under 20% of them appeared once. The ten largest account for more than 10% of the sample.

General study outcomes and caveats: The detection of some responding clones in pre-infection memory suggests that pre-existing cross-reactive memory T cells joined the SARS-CoV-2 response. Clones contracting from day 15 to 85 had balanced CD4/CD8 phenotypes, while a second wave expanding from day 15 to 37 was biased towards CD4+. Only a couple of mild cases were covered in the study, and larger cohorts including severe cases with pre-infection samples were considered necessary. SARS-CoV-2 specificity of the second-wave clones peaking on day 37 was not confirmed. Contracting CD4+ clones appeared mostly in the CM and EM memory subsets, whereas CD8+ clones were enriched in EMRA.

The sequence was collected from an adult woman who had mild COVID-19 (a few samples of this study predate the infection). The sample titles of this study are shuffled in the database, so cell type and time point are left out; the donor was told from shared clones. Sequencing input: PBMCs or a T cell subset sorted from them (not recorded which). Recombination connected TRBV2 to TRBJ1-5, with no confidently assigned D gene. The nucleotides are TGTGCCAGCAAAGGATCAGAGATGGGCAATCAGCCCCAGCATTTT. The encoded protein is CASKGSEMGNQPQHF.